Shown below are 23 T cell receptor beta chains from a single sample sequenced in a study of blood T cells in healthy people across ages. A J-beta primer mix and a sample-barcoded 5' primer were used in a second PCR of about 7 to 12 cycles. TCRdb called the 5' RACE reads again in MiXCR, with one record for every CDR3 protein. The table lists approximately 360,000 distinct CDR3 sequences, approximately 52% of them singletons. Sequencing input: blood. The receptors here all came from a man between 60 and 70 years old in good health.

CDR3 protein: CASSASLGGGEETQYF. The CDR3 coding sequence is TGTGCCAGCAGCGCATCCCTCGGCGGGGGGGAAGAGACCCAGTACTTC. The chain is built from TRBV9 and TRBJ2-5, with 9 bases that match TRBD2. The germline V gene has CDR1 SGDLS and CDR2 YYNGEE. The CDR3 has 16 residues. The trim removed 3 bases at V and 3 bases at J, leaving 9 bases unmatched.

This clonotype was counted ten times or more. A much bigger clone sits one base away, suggesting this may be a read error. This rearrangement joins TRBV28 to TRBJ2-3, with D tentatively TRBD1 or TRBD2 (5 bases each). With 4 bases removed from V and 1 base from J, the gap between germline ends came to 9 bases. The germline CDR1 and CDR2 sequences are MDHEN and SYDVKM. This CDR3 spans 14 amino acids. This CDR3 is CASSSRGRTDTQYF. The CDR3 nucleotides are TGTGCCAGCAGTTCCCGGGGCCGCACAGATACGCAGTATTTT.

The rearrangement joins TRBV5-1 to TRBJ2-1; 7 bases agree with TRBD2. Losses at the gene ends were 3 bases for V and 3 bases for J; bases not matched to a gene: 3. CDR1 and CDR2 (germline): SGHRS, YFSETQ. The CDR3 length is 14 residues. CDR3 bases: TGCGCCAGCAGCTCCACTAGCGTCTACAATGAGCAGTTCTTC. The encoded protein is CASSSTSVYNEQFF.

This clonotype showed up many times. The genes are TRBV18 and TRBJ2-3, with no clear D. The CDR3 length is 11 residues. V dropped 3 bases and J dropped 14 bases, with 12 bases sitting between them. Germline assignment: CDR1 KGHSH and CDR2 LQKENI. CDR3 residues: CASSPNVPGYF. CDR3 sequence (DNA): TGTGCCAGCTCACCTAACGTCCCAGGGTATTTT. The variable domain in full, completed from reference TRBV18 and TRBJ2-3, reads NAGVMQNPRHLVRRRGQEARLRCSPMKGHSHVYWYRQLPEEGLKFMVYLQKENIIDESGMPKERFSAEFPKEGPSILRIQQVVRGDSAAYFCASSPNVPGYFGPGTRLTVL.

There are many counts of this clonotype. The chain recombines TRBV4-1 with TRBJ2-3, with D unclear. Trimming took off 0 bases at V and 2 bases at J, with 15 bases between the two ends. The CDR3 is 17 residues long. Germline assignment: CDR1 MGHRA and CDR2 YSYEKL. The CDR3 here is CASSQDFSLGHTDTQYF. CDR3 sequence (DNA): TGCGCCAGCAGCCAAGATTTCTCCCTCGGCCACACAGATACGCAGTATTTT.

A few counts support this clonotype. This chain joins TRBV28 and TRBJ2-3; tentatively, D is TRBD2 (6 bases). CDR3 length: 14 amino acids. Trimming removed 8 bases at V and 2 bases at J, with 14 bases between. In germline, CDR1 is MDHEN, CDR2 SYDVKM. The CDR3 sequence: CASGGSGVTDTQYF. The CDR3 DNA sequence: TGTGCCAGCGGGGGTAGCGGAGTCACAGATACGCAGTATTTT.

This clonotype appeared a few times. The rearrangement uses TRBV4-1 and TRBJ2-5, with a tentative D call TRBD1 (6 bases). This CDR3 is built from 16 residues. The V and J ends lost 4 bases and 1 base respectively, with 16 bases between them. Germline assignment: CDR1 MGHRA and CDR2 YSYEKL. In DNA, the CDR3 is TGCGCCAGCAGCCTCAGTCCAGGGGACCCCCAAGAGACCCAGTACTTC. It yields the protein CASSLSPGDPQETQYF.

The chain carries TRBV7-2 and TRBJ2-7; possibly TRBD1 or TRBD2 for D (5 bases each). Trimming stripped 4 bases from V and 5 bases from J, with 21 bases between. The CDR3 covers 16 residues. The germline gives CDR1 SGHTA, CDR2 FQGNSA. For the CDR3, the DNA is TGTGCCAGCAGCTCTCCGGTCCAGGGACCTGCGCACGAGCAGTACTTC. Amino acids: CASSSPVQGPAHEQYF.

V is TRBV6-1 and J is TRBJ1-1; 7 positions agree with TRBD1. This CDR3 has 13 residues. CDR1 is MNHNS and CDR2 is SASEGT in the germline V gene. The V and J ends lost 2 bases and 5 bases, in that order; junction bases with no gene match: 2. The CDR3 nucleotides are TGTGCCAGCAGTGAACAGGGGGGGACTGAAGCTTTCTTT. This gives the protein CASSEQGGTEAFF.

The V gene is TRBV15, the J gene TRBJ2-3; TRBD1 matches 10 bases. From germline, CDR1 is LNHNV and CDR2 YYDKDF (reference sequence). The J segment lost 4 bases and the V segment lost 8 bases, leaving 9 bases of the junction unmatched. This CDR3 is 15 amino acids long. In DNA, the CDR3 is TGTGCCACCGAACCCCGGGACAGGGGTGCAGATACGCAGTATTTT. It translates to CATEPRDRGADTQYF. The full variable domain, its missing parts supplied by reference TRBV15 and TRBJ2-3, is DAMVIQNPRYQVTQFGKPVTLSCSQTLNHNVMYWYQQKSSQAPKLLFHYYDKDFNNEADTPDNFQSRRPNTSFCFLDIRSPGLGDTAMYLCATEPRDRGADTQYFGPGTRLTVL.

The rearrangement joins TRBV20-1 to TRBJ2-3; 9 bases are shared with TRBD1. CDR3 length equals 16 residues. The V and J ends lost 0 bases and 0 bases, in that order; junction bases with no gene match: 4. The germline V gene has CDR1 DFQATT and CDR2 SNEGSKA (reference sequence). CDR3 residues: CSARDLQGASTDTQYF. The CDR3 DNA reads as TGCAGTGCTAGAGATTTACAGGGGGCTAGCACAGATACGCAGTATTTT.

The chain has TRBV5-4 and TRBJ2-7, with 7 bases aligning to TRBD2. Trimming took 4 bases from V and 1 from J; bases not matched to a gene: 8. There are 15 residues in the CDR3. Germline CDR1 SGHNT, CDR2 YYREEE (reference sequence). The DNA for the CDR3 is TGTGCCAGCAGCCATATAGCGGGTCGTTCCTACGAGCAGTACTTC. Translation gives CASSHIAGRSYEQYF. The full variable domain, completed using reference TRBV5-4 and TRBJ2-7, is ETGVTQSPTHLIKTRGQQVTLRCSSQSGHNTVSWYQQALGQGPQFIFQYYREEENGRGNFPPRFSGLQFPNYSSELNVNALELDDSALYLCASSHIAGRSYEQYFGPGTRLTVT.

This clonotype was counted a few times. This chain links TRBV7-2 with TRBJ2-1, with D perhaps matching TRBD1 (5 bases). This CDR3 is built from 13 residues. Germline V gives CDR1 SGHTA, CDR2 FQGNSA. V was trimmed by 3 bases and J by 4 bases, leaving 7 bases between them. The CDR3 region is CASSLDKYNEQFF. The CDR3 DNA reads as TGTGCCAGCAGCTTGGACAAGTACAATGAGCAGTTCTTC.

The V and J genes are TRBV6-1 and TRBJ2-3; 15 nucleotides match TRBD2. V lost 5 bases, J lost 3 bases, and 6 bases stayed unmatched. CDR1 and CDR2 from the germline V gene are MNHNS and SASEGT. This CDR3 contains 17 residues. In DNA form, the CDR3 reads TGTGCCAGCAGTCCAACAGGGACTAGCGGGGGGACAGATACGCAGTATTTT. This codes for CASSPTGTSGGTDTQYF.

In DNA form, the CDR3 reads TGTGCCAGCAGCTTCGGTATCAATGAGCAGTTCTTC. It codes for CASSFGINEQFF. V is TRBV7-2 and J is TRBJ2-1; D remains ambiguous. Trimming cost V 3 bases and J 6 bases, with 6 bases left between them. Germline CDR1 is SGHTA and CDR2 is FQGNSA. This CDR3 has 12 amino acids.

V gene TRBV4-2 combines with J gene TRBJ2-3, with D maybe TRBD2 (5 bases). CDR3 length: 13 residues. V gave up 8 bases and J gave up 4 bases, with 13 bases separating them. Per the germline V gene, CDR1 is LGHNA and CDR2 is YNFKEQ. DNA for the CDR3: TGTGCCAGCGGCGGACTGGGCGCAGATACGCAGTATTTT. Translation gives CASGGLGADTQYF.

The V call is TRBV12-3 or TRBV12-4, the J call TRBJ2-7; 9 nucleotides align to TRBD1. The CDR3 sequence is 13 residues long. V was pared by 6 bases and J by 12 bases, with 12 bases of the junction left unmatched. The CDR3 sequence: CASSIGGTGKWYF. The CDR3 DNA sequence: TGTGCCAGCAGCATAGGTGGGACAGGGAAGTGGTACTTC.

For this clonotype: This may come from a read error, since a much larger clone is one base off. V gene TRBV14 combines with J gene TRBJ2-2, with D maybe TRBD2 (6 bases). The germline V gene has CDR1 SGHDN and CDR2 FVKESK. CDR3 length: 13 residues. V was clipped by 10 bases and J by 6 bases, with 15 bases between them. The chain's CDR3 is CANSRDWAGELFF. In DNA form, the CDR3 reads TGTGCCAACAGTCGGGACTGGGCCGGGGAGCTGTTTTTT.

The sample holds many counts of this clonotype. The J gene is TRBJ2-3, the V gene TRBV9; a possible D gene is TRBD2 (5 bases). With 7 bases removed from V and 2 bases from J, the gap between germline ends came to 11 bases. This CDR3 spans 13 amino acids. Germline loops: CDR1 SGDLS, CDR2 YYNGEE. For the CDR3, the DNA is TGTGCCAGCGGGCGGGCAACCACAGATACGCAGTATTTT. Translated, it gives CASGRATTDTQYF. Full variable domain (remainder filled in from reference TRBV9 and TRBJ2-3): DSGVTQTPKHLITATGQRVTLRCSPRSGDLSVYWYQQSLDQGLQFLIQYYNGEERAKGNILERFSAQQFPDLHSELNLSSLELGDSALYFCASGRATTDTQYFGPGTRLTVL.

This clonotype was counted many times. The chain is built from TRBV10-3 and TRBJ2-1; no definite D call. Germline V gene data show CDR1 as ENHRY and CDR2 as SYGVKD. There are 13 residues in the CDR3. V was cut by 4 bases and J by 9 bases, with 13 bases left in between. The DNA for the CDR3 is TGTGCCATCAGTGGACCGGGCAGTGGTGAGCAGTTCTTC. Amino acid sequence: CAISGPGSGEQFF.

The chain links TRBV20-1 to TRBJ1-1; D remains ambiguous. The CDR3 runs to 16 residues. The V and J ends lost 0 bases and 7 bases respectively, with 21 bases between them. Germline V gene lookup returns CDR1 DFQATT and CDR2 SNEGSKA (reference sequence). The CDR3 loop reads CSARESAGRIQIEAFF. The CDR3 DNA sequence: TGCAGTGCTAGAGAAAGTGCAGGACGTATTCAGATTGAAGCTTTCTTT.

Turning to this clonotype: The CDR3 ends on some other residue instead of the conserved phenylalanine or tryptophan, so this is likely a read error. The chain carries TRBV5-1 and TRBJ2-7; D not certain. The CDR3 has 12 residues. V gave up 0 bases and J gave up 6 bases, with 7 bases separating them. Germline V gives CDR1 SGHRS, CDR2 YFSETQ. DNA of the CDR3: TGCGCCAGCAGCTTGGGGACCTTCGAGCAGTACATC. This encodes CASSLGTFEQYI.

V gene TRBV7-9 combines with J gene TRBJ2-5; D call uncertain. The J call could be wrong; TRBJ2-7 is a better fit for the DNA end. Germline CDR1 is SEHNR and CDR2 is FQNEAQ (reference sequence). The CDR3 is 13 amino acids. CDR3 sequence: CASAPGSPYEQYF. As DNA, the CDR3 is TGTGCCAGCGCTCCGGGCAGCCCTTACGAGCAGTACTTC.